These T cell receptor beta chains were read from a single sample in a study of T cell responses to AZD1222 COVID-19 vaccine. Generated by immunoSEQ multiplex PCR, the TCRdb table keeps only in-frame clones and is missing some. The sample lists about 120,000 clones, approximately 85% occurring once. Material: peripheral blood, obtained on day 0 of AZD1222 vaccination. Receptors were obtained from an adult in good health. Each CDR3 is given with its conserved first and last residue. The order of the fields is clone size, CDR3 length, D gene, J gene, V gene, CDR3 protein, CDR3 DNA. The D gene is left open where the match is weak. Only part of the rows carry a size: once, few, many, or a class if the clone is expanded.

clone size: .
CDR3 length: 15
D gene: .
J gene: TRBJ1-1
V gene: TRBV19
CDR3 protein: CASSMTQWVNTEAFF
CDR3 DNA: TGTGCCAGTAGTATGACCCAATGGGTGAACACTGAAGCTTTCTTT

clone size: .
CDR3 length: 11
D gene: .
J gene: TRBJ1-1
V gene: TRBV30
CDR3 protein: CACSRGTEAFF
CDR3 DNA: TGTGCCTGTTCCAGGGGCACTGAAGCTTTCTTT

clone size: .
CDR3 length: 14
D gene: .
J gene: TRBJ2-1
V gene: TRBV24-1
CDR3 protein: CATMLAAVYNEQFF
CDR3 DNA: TGTGCCACCATGTTGGCAGCCGTGTACAATGAGCAGTTCTTC

clone size: few
CDR3 length: 15
D gene: TRBD1
J gene: TRBJ2-3
V gene: TRBV6-2/TRBV6-3
CDR3 protein: CASSPDRGAWDTQYF
CDR3 DNA: TGTGCCAGCAGTCCGGACAGGGGCGCGTGGGATACGCAGTATTTT

clone size: .
CDR3 length: 13
D gene: .
J gene: TRBJ1-6
V gene: TRBV6-5
CDR3 protein: CASGGLNNSPLHF
CDR3 DNA: TGTGCCAGCGGGGGACTTAATAATTCACCCCTCCACTTT

clone size: once
CDR3 length: 14
D gene: .
J gene: TRBJ2-5
V gene: TRBV7-2
CDR3 protein: CASSFSGLQETQYF
CDR3 DNA: TGTGCCAGCAGCTTCTCCGGGCTCCAAGAGACCCAGTACTTC

clone size: .
CDR3 length: 13
D gene: TRBD1
J gene: TRBJ1-6
V gene: TRBV6-5
CDR3 protein: CASKTGLDSPLHF
CDR3 DNA: TGTGCCAGCAAGACAGGGTTGGACTCACCCCTCCACTTT

clone size: .
CDR3 length: 15
D gene: .
J gene: TRBJ1-3
V gene: TRBV4-1
CDR3 protein: CASSQVIVSGNTIYF
CDR3 DNA: TGCGCCAGCAGCCAAGTAATAGTCTCTGGAAACACCATATATTTT

clone size: .
CDR3 length: 15
D gene: .
J gene: TRBJ1-2
V gene: TRBV5-1
CDR3 protein: CASSLGSRQVYGYTF
CDR3 DNA: TGCGCCAGCAGCTTGGGTTCGAGACAGGTCTATGGCTACACCTTC

clone size: .
CDR3 length: 16
D gene: TRBD2
J gene: TRBJ2-1
V gene: TRBV7-3
CDR3 protein: CASSMGLAGVWGEQFF
CDR3 DNA: TGTGCCAGCAGCATGGGACTAGCGGGAGTTTGGGGTGAGCAGTTCTTC

clone size: .
CDR3 length: 14
D gene: .
J gene: TRBJ2-3
V gene: TRBV6-4
CDR3 protein: CASSETRGADTQYF
CDR3 DNA: TGTGCCAGCAGTGAAACTAGGGGCGCAGATACGCAGTATTTT

clone size: .
CDR3 length: 15
D gene: .
J gene: TRBJ1-2
V gene: TRBV2
CDR3 protein: CASSEAQSLAGGYTF
CDR3 DNA: TGTGCCAGCAGTGAAGCGCAATCTCTGGCAGGCGGCTACACCTTC

clone size: .
CDR3 length: 14
D gene: .
J gene: TRBJ1-1
V gene: TRBV15
CDR3 protein: CATSRDGQGTEAFF
CDR3 DNA: TGTGCCACCAGCAGAGATGGCCAGGGCACTGAAGCTTTCTTT

clone size: .
CDR3 length: 19
D gene: .
J gene: TRBJ2-3
V gene: TRBV24-1
CDR3 protein: CATSDSLHELTLSTDTQYF
CDR3 DNA: TGTGCCACCAGTGATTCCCTTCATGAGTTGACCCTGAGCACAGATACGCAGTATTTT

clone size: few
CDR3 length: 14
D gene: TRBD1
J gene: TRBJ1-2
V gene: TRBV7-2
CDR3 protein: CASSPGQGRYGYTF
CDR3 DNA: TGTGCCAGCAGCCCTGGACAGGGGAGATATGGCTACACCTTC

clone size: few
CDR3 length: 12
D gene: .
J gene: TRBJ1-5
V gene: TRBV12-3/TRBV12-4
CDR3 protein: CASTAGAQPQHF
CDR3 DNA: TGTGCCAGCACCGCAGGCGCTCAGCCCCAGCATTTT

clone size: .
CDR3 length: 18
D gene: TRBD1
J gene: TRBJ2-1
V gene: TRBV15
CDR3 protein: CATSRDYLDRVSYNEQFF
CDR3 DNA: TGTGCCACCAGCAGAGATTACCTGGACAGGGTCTCCTACAATGAGCAGTTCTTC

clone size: .
CDR3 length: 15
D gene: .
J gene: TRBJ2-7
V gene: TRBV11-2
CDR3 protein: CASSPTGPSSYEQYF
CDR3 DNA: TGTGCCAGCAGCCCGACAGGCCCTAGCTCCTACGAGCAGTACTTC

clone size: .
CDR3 length: 15
D gene: .
J gene: TRBJ2-1
V gene: TRBV4-2
CDR3 protein: CASSQDWRQYNEQFF
CDR3 DNA: TGTGCCAGCAGCCAAGACTGGCGACAATACAATGAGCAGTTCTTC

clone size: .
CDR3 length: 14
D gene: .
J gene: TRBJ1-2
V gene: TRBV6-2/TRBV6-3
CDR3 protein: CASSYSGQLYGYTF
CDR3 DNA: TGTGCCAGCAGTTACTCGGGCCAGCTCTATGGCTACACCTTC

clone size: .
CDR3 length: 11
D gene: .
J gene: TRBJ2-3
V gene: TRBV28
CDR3 protein: CASSFGGPQYF
CDR3 DNA: TGTGCCAGCAGTTTTGGGGGTCCGCAGTATTTT

clone size: .
CDR3 length: 15
D gene: TRBD1
J gene: TRBJ1-1
V gene: TRBV19
CDR3 protein: CASSFETGMNTEAFF
CDR3 DNA: TGTGCCAGTAGTTTTGAGACAGGGATGAACACTGAAGCTTTCTTT

clone size: .
CDR3 length: 12
D gene: .
J gene: TRBJ2-7
V gene: TRBV12-3/TRBV12-4
CDR3 protein: CASSSEDYEQYF
CDR3 DNA: TGTGCCAGCAGTTCGGAAGACTACGAGCAGTACTTC

clone size: .
CDR3 length: 16
D gene: TRBD1
J gene: TRBJ1-2
V gene: TRBV18
CDR3 protein: CASSPDRDRGYYGYTF
CDR3 DNA: TGTGCCAGCTCACCTGACCGGGACAGGGGCTACTATGGCTACACCTTC

clone size: .
CDR3 length: 15
D gene: TRBD2
J gene: TRBJ2-7
V gene: TRBV28
CDR3 protein: CASSLYRWEGYEQYF
CDR3 DNA: TGTGCCAGCAGTTTATACAGGTGGGAGGGCTACGAGCAGTACTTC

clone size: .
CDR3 length: 13
D gene: .
J gene: TRBJ1-1
V gene: TRBV5-4
CDR3 protein: CASSWQANTEAFF
CDR3 DNA: TGTGCCAGCAGCTGGCAGGCTAACACTGAAGCTTTCTTT

clone size: .
CDR3 length: 18
D gene: TRBD1
J gene: TRBJ2-7
V gene: TRBV18
CDR3 protein: CASSPGQGAISGNYEQYF
CDR3 DNA: TGTGCCAGCTCACCCGGACAGGGGGCTATTTCGGGGAACTACGAGCAGTACTTC